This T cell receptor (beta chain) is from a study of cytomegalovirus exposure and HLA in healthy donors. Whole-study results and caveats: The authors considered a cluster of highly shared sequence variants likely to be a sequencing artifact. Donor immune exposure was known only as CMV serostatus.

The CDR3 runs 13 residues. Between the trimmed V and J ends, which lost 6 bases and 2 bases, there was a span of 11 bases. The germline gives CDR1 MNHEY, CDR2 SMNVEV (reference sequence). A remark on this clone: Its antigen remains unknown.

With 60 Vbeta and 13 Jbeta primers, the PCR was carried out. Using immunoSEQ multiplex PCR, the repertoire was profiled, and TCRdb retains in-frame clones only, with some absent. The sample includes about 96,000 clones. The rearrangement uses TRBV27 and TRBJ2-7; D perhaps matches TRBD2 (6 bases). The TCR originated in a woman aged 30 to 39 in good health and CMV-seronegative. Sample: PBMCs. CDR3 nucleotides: TGTGCCAGCAGCTTGGGGGGTACCTACGAGCAGTACTTC. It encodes CASSLGGTYEQYF.